This TCR beta chain was sequenced for a study of cytomegalovirus exposure and HLA in healthy donors. PCR was performed using 60 Vbeta and 13 Jbeta primers. The assay was immunoSEQ multiplex PCR, and TCRdb's table has in-frame clones only and misses some. Found here are approximately 160,000 clones, 80% of them singletons; the top ten hold 1%. All the people who gave samples were healthy bone marrow donors. Germline V gene sequence: CDR1 SGHRS, CDR2 YFSETQ. V gave up 0 bases and J gave up 6 bases, with 7 bases separating them. CDR3 length: 13 residues. This clone was counted between two and nine times. Sequencing was performed on PBMCs. The chain uses TRBV5-1 and TRBJ2-1; unclear D gene. The sequence was collected from a woman aged 45-59 years in good health and CMV-seropositive. The CDR3 loop is CASSLDPVNEQFF. DNA for the CDR3: TGCGCCAGCAGCTTGGATCCGGTCAATGAGCAGTTCTTC.